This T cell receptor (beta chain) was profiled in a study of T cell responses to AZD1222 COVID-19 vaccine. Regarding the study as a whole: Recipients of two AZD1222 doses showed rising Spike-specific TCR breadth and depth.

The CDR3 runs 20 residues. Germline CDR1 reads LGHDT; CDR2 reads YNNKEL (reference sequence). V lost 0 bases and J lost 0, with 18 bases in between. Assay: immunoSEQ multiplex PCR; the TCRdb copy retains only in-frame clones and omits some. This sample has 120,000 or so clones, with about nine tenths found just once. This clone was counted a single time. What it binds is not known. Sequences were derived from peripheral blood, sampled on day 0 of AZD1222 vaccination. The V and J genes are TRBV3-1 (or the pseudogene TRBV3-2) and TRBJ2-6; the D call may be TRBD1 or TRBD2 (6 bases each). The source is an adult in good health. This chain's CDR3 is CASSQEVIGGLGSGANVLTF. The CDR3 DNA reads TGTGCCAGCAGCCAAGAGGTTATAGGGGGGCTGGGCTCTGGGGCCAACGTCCTGACTTTC.